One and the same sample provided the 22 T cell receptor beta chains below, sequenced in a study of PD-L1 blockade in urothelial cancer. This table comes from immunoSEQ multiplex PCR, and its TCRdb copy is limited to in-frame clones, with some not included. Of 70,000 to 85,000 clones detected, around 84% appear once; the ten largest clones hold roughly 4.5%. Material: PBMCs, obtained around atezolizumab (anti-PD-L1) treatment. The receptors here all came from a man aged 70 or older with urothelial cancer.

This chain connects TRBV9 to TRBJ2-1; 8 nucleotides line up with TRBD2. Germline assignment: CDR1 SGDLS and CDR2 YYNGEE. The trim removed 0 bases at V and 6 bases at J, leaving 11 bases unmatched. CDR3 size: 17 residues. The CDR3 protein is CASSVASGLEVLNEQFF. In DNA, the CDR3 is TGTGCCAGCAGCGTAGCTTCGGGACTAGAGGTGCTCAATGAGCAGTTCTTC.

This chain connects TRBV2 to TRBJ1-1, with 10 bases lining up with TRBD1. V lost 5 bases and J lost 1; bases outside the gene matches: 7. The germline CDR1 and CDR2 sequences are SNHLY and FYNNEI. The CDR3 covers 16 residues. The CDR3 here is CASSPDRGPSNTEAFF. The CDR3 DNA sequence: TGTGCCAGCAGTCCAGACAGGGGGCCTTCGAACACTGAAGCTTTCTTT.

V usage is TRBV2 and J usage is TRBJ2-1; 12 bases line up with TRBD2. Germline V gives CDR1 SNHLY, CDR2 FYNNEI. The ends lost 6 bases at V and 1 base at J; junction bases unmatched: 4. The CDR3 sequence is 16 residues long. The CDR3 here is CASRRGTSGSYNEQFF. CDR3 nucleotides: TGTGCCAGCAGGAGGGGGACTAGCGGGTCCTACAATGAGCAGTTCTTC.

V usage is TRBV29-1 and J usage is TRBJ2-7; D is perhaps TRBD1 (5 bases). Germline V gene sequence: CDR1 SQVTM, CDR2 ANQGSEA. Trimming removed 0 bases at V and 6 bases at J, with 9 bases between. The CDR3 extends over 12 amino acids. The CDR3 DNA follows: TGCAGCGTTGAAGACAGGGATTTCGAGCAGTACTTC. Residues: CSVEDRDFEQYF.

The CDR3: CASSPDQGLTYEQYF. Here the CDR3 DNA reads TGTGCCAGCTCACCGGATCAGGGCCTTACCTACGAGCAGTACTTC. This chain joins TRBV18 and TRBJ2-7, with D possibly being TRBD1 (5 bases). The V end was cut by 3 bases, the J end by 2 bases, with 14 bases between. In germline, CDR1 is KGHSH, CDR2 LQKENI. The CDR3 loop spans 15 amino acids.

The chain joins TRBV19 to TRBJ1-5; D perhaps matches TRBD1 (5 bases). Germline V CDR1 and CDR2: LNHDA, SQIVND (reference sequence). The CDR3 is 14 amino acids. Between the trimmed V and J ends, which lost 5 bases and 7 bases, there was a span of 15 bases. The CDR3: CASSPQGDWQPQHF. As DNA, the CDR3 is TGTGCCAGTAGTCCTCAAGGGGATTGGCAGCCCCAGCATTTT. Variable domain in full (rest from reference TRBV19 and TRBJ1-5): DGGITQSPKYLFRKEGQNVTLSCEQNLNHDAMYWYRQDPGQGLRLIYYSQIVNDFQKGDIAEGYSVSREKKESFPLTVTSAQKNPTAFYLCASSPQGDWQPQHFGDGTRLSIL.

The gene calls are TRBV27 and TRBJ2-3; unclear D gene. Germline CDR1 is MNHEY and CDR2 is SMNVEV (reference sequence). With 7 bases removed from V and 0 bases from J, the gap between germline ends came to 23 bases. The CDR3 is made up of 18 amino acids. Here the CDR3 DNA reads TGTGCCAGCATCCCCCAAAAAAAGACTTTACTTAGCACAGATACGCAGTATTTT. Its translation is CASIPQKKTLLSTDTQYF.

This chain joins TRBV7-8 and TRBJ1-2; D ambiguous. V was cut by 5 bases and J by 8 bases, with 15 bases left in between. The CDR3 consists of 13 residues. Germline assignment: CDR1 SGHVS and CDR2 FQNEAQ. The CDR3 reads CASSQRAFGGYTF. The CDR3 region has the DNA TGTGCCAGCAGCCAAAGAGCCTTCGGGGGCTACACCTTC.

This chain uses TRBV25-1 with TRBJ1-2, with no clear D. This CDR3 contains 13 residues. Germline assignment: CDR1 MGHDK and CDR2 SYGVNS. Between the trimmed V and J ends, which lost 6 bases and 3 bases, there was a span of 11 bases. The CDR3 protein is CASRRGGDYGYTF. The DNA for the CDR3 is TGTGCCAGCAGGCGGGGTGGGGACTATGGCTACACCTTC.

The CDR3 nucleotides are TGCGCCAGCAGCCTAGACGTGGGGGGGAACCAAGAGACCCAGTACTTC. Its translation is CASSLDVGGNQETQYF. The V call is TRBV5-1, the J call TRBJ2-5; 7 bases line up with TRBD2. Looked up from germline, CDR1 is SGHRS and CDR2 is YFSETQ. CDR3 length: 16 amino acids. V lost 4 bases to trimming and J lost 0 bases; unmatched junction nucleotides: 9.

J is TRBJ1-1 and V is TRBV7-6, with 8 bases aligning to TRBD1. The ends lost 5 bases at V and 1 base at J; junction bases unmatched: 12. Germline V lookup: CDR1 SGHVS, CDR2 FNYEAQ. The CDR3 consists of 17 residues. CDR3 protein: CASSPLGRTGPNTEAFF. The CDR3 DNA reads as TGTGCCAGCAGCCCCCTCGGAAGGACAGGGCCGAACACTGAAGCTTTCTTT.

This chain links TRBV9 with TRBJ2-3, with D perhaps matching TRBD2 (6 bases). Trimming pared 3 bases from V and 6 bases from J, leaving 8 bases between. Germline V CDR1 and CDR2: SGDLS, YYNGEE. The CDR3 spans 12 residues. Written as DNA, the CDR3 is TGTGCCAGCAGCGGCGGGGTGGATACGCAGTATTTT. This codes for CASSGGVDTQYF.

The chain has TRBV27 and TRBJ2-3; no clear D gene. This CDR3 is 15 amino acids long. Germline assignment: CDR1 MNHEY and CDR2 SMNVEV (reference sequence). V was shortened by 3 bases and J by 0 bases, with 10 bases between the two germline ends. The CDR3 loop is CASSFELSSTDTQYF. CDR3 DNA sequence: TGTGCCAGCAGTTTTGAACTTTCTAGCACAGATACGCAGTATTTT.

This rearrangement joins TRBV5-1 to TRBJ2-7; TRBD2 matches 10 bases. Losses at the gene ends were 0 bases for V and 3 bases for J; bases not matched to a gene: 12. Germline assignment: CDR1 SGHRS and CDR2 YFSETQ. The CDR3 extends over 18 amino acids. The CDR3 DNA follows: TGCGCCAGCAGCTTGGGAGCGGGAGGGCCAGGGGCCCTCTACGAGCAGTACTTC. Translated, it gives CASSLGAGGPGALYEQYF.

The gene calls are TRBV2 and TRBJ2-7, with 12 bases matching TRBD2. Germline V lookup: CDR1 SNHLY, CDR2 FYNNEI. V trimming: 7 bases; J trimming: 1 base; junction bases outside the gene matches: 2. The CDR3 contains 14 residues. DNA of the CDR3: TGTGCCAGCAAGACTAGCGGGAGTTCCTACGAGCAGTACTTC. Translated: CASKTSGSSYEQYF.

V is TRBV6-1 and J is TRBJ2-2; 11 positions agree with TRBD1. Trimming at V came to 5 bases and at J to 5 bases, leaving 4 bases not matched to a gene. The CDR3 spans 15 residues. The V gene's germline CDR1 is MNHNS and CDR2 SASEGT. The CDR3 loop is CASSWTGGGTGELFF. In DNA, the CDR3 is TGTGCCAGCAGTTGGACAGGGGGCGGAACCGGGGAGCTGTTTTTT.

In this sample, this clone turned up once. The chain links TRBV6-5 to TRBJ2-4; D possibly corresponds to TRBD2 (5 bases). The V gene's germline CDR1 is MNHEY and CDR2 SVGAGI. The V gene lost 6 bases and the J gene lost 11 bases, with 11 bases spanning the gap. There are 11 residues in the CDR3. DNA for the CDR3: TGTGCCAGCAGATCCGGGATTGTTCAGTACTTC. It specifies CASRSGIVQYF.

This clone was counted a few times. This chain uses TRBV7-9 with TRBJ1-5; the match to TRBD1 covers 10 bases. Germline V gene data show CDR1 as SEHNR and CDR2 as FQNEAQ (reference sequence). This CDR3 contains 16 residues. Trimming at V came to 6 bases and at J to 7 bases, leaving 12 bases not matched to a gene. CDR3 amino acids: CASSDWGQGIGQPQHF. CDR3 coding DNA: TGTGCCAGCAGTGATTGGGGACAGGGGATCGGGCAGCCCCAGCATTTT.

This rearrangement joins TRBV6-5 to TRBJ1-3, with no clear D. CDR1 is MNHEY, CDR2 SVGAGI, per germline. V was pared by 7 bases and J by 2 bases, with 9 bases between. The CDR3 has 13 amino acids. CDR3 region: CASTRRAGNTIYF. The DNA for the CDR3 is TGTGCCAGCACGCGGCGCGCTGGAAACACCATATATTTT.

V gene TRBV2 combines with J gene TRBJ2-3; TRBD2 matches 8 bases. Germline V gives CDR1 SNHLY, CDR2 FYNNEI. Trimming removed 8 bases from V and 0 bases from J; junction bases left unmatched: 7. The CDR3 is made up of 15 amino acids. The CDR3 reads CASRYSGTSTDTQYF. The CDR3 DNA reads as TGTGCCAGCCGCTATAGCGGGACTAGCACAGATACGCAGTATTTT.

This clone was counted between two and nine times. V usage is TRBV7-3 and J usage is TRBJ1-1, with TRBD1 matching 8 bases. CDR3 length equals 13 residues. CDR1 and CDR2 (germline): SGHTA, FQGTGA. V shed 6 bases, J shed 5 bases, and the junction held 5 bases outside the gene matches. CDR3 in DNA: TGTGCCAGCAGACTGACAGGGGTTACTGAAGCTTTCTTT. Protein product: CASRLTGVTEAFF. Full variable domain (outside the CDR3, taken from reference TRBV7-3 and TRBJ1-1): GAGVSQTPSNKVTEKGKYVELRCDPISGHTALYWYRQSLGQGPEFLIYFQGTGAADDSGLPNDRFFAVRPEGSVSTLKIQRTERGDSAVYLCASRLTGVTEAFFGQGTRLTVV.

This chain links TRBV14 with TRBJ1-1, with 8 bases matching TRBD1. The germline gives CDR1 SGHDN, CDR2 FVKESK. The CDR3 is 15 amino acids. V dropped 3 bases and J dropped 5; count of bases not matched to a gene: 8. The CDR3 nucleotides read TGTGCCAGCAGCCATAGACAGGGGATGAGTACTGAAGCTTTCTTT. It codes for CASSHRQGMSTEAFF. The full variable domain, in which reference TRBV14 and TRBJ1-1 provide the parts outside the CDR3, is EAGVTQFPSHSVIEKGQTVTLRCDPISGHDNLYWYRRVMGKEIKFLLHFVKESKQDESGMPNNRFLAERTGGTYSTLKVQPAELEDSGVYFCASSHRQGMSTEAFFGQGTRLTVV.